What follows are 15 T cell receptor beta chains derived from one specimen sequenced in a study of OX40 agonist ivuxolimab in advanced cancers. Clones were sequenced by immunoSEQ multiplex PCR, and TCRdb holds only the in-frame ones, with some missing. The repertoire consists of just over 95,000 clones, with roughly 88% occurring once and the leading ten covering 3.5% to 4%. The sample in question was CD4+ or CD8+ T cells sorted from blood, obtained in a trial of the OX40 agonist ivuxolimab. The receptors come from an adult with an advanced solid tumor such as melanoma, head and neck, liver or kidney cancer.

The V call is TRBV5-4, the J call TRBJ2-3, with TRBD1 identical over 9 bases. In germline, CDR1 is SGHNT, CDR2 YYREEE (reference sequence). The CDR3 has 15 residues. Trimming at V came to 0 bases and at J to 3 bases, leaving 2 bases not matched to a gene. CDR3 coding DNA: TGTGCCAGCAGCTTGGTCGGGACAGGGACAGATACGCAGTATTTT. Its protein is CASSLVGTGTDTQYF.

This rearrangement joins TRBV5-4 to TRBJ2-7; 8 positions match TRBD2. The CDR3 has 14 amino acids. V shed 3 bases, J shed 2 bases, and the junction held 4 bases outside the gene matches. Germline-derived CDR1 and CDR2 are SGHNT and YYREEE (reference sequence). In DNA, the CDR3 is TGTGCCAGCAGCTCCGGGACTAGGCCCTACGAGCAGTACTTC. It is translated as CASSSGTRPYEQYF.

The V gene is TRBV15, the J gene TRBJ2-7; D might be TRBD2 (6 bases). In germline, CDR1 is LNHNV, CDR2 YYDKDF (reference sequence). V was pared by 1 base and J by 4 bases, with 11 bases between. The length of the CDR3 is 14 residues. The DNA of the CDR3 is TGTGCCACCAGCAGAGCCCAGGGAGGTTACGAGCAGTACTTC. It codes for CATSRAQGGYEQYF.

This clone was recorded a few times. The rearrangement links TRBV7-2 to TRBJ2-2; 7 nucleotides align to TRBD1. Per germline, CDR1 SGHTA and CDR2 FQGNSA. The V gene end was trimmed by 5 bases and the J gene end by 2 bases; junction bases not matched to a gene: 5. This CDR3 has 15 amino acids. CDR3: CASSHRQGNTGELFF. CDR3 DNA: TGTGCCAGCAGCCACCGACAGGGCAACACCGGGGAGCTGTTTTTT.

CDR3 loop: CASSLVLGLAASTDTQYF. In DNA form, the CDR3 reads TGTGCCAGCAGCTTAGTTTTGGGGCTAGCGGCAAGCACAGATACGCAGTATTTT. V and J are TRBV7-9 and TRBJ2-3; TRBD2 matches at 7 bases. V trimming: 1 base; J trimming: 0 bases; junction bases outside the gene matches: 10. The CDR3 is 18 residues long. Per the germline V gene, CDR1 is SEHNR and CDR2 is FQNEAQ (reference sequence).

The chain joins TRBV7-2 to TRBJ2-7; D not resolved. The CDR3 is 13 amino acids. Germline V gene data show CDR1 as SGHTA and CDR2 as FQGNSA. Deletions cut 4 bases from V and 5 bases from J, with 12 bases between. As DNA, the CDR3 is TGTGCCAGCAGCTCCCTCCGGGCCGACGAGCAGTACTTC. It yields the protein CASSSLRADEQYF.

The rearrangement uses TRBV15 and TRBJ2-1; no clear D gene. The CDR3 is 14 residues long. The V end lost 0 bases, the J end lost 5 bases, and 8 bases lay between the germline ends. CDR1 and CDR2 from the germline V gene are LNHNV and YYDKDF (reference sequence). The CDR3: CATSREIQDNEQFF. The DNA for the CDR3 is TGTGCCACCAGCAGAGAGATACAAGACAATGAGCAGTTCTTC.

The chain has TRBV4-3 and TRBJ1-1, with D tentatively TRBD1 (6 bases). Germline CDR1 LGHNA, CDR2 YSLEER. Trimming pared 3 bases from V and 5 bases from J, leaving 13 bases between. The CDR3 runs 14 residues. In DNA form, the CDR3 reads TGCGCCAGCAGCCATAAAGGGGGGTGGACTGAAGCTTTCTTT. It encodes CASSHKGGWTEAFF.

The genes are TRBV9 and TRBJ2-5; D perhaps matches TRBD2 (5 bases). The J call may be wrong; the DNA end is better matched by TRBJ2-7. The CDR3 sequence is 15 residues long. The germline V gene encodes CDR1 SGDLS and CDR2 YYNGEE. DNA for the CDR3: TGTGCCAGCAGCGTAGAGGGAACCCGGGGATACGAGCAGTACTTC. It specifies CASSVEGTRGYEQYF.

V usage is TRBV19 and J usage is TRBJ1-4; D is unresolved. CDR1 and CDR2 (germline): LNHDA, SQIVND (reference sequence). V was trimmed by 7 bases and J by 7 bases, leaving 22 bases between them. The CDR3 totals 16 residues. The CDR3: CASKRGYRARGEKLFF. The CDR3, as DNA: TGTGCCAGTAAGCGAGGCTACCGGGCTAGAGGTGAAAAACTGTTTTTT.

This clone was detected once. The rearrangement uses TRBV7-2 and TRBJ2-1; D is uncertain. Trimming pared 1 base from V and 7 bases from J, leaving 8 bases between. The CDR3 covers 13 residues. Germline lookup yields CDR1 SGHTA and CDR2 FQGNSA. This chain's CDR3 is CASSLGSLNEQFF. The CDR3 DNA reads TGTGCCAGCAGCTTAGGGTCCCTAAATGAGCAGTTCTTC.

J is TRBJ2-7 and V is TRBV18; perhaps TRBD1 as D (6 bases). CDR1 is KGHSH, CDR2 LQKENI, per germline. This CDR3 has 16 amino acids. V lost 3 bases to trimming and J lost 2 bases, with 17 bases between them. CDR3: CASSPRWQGTAYEQYF. For the CDR3, the DNA is TGTGCCAGCTCACCGCGTTGGCAGGGGACCGCCTACGAGCAGTACTTC.

The chain employs TRBV6-6 and TRBJ1-1, with unresolved D. Trimming removed 7 bases from V and 1 base from J, with 10 bases in between. Germline CDR1 reads MNHNY; CDR2 reads SVGAGI (reference sequence). This CDR3 contains 13 residues. The CDR3 region is CASNGPRNTEAFF. Here the CDR3 DNA reads TGTGCCAGCAACGGACCAAGGAACACTGAAGCTTTCTTT.

The chain combines TRBV7-9 with TRBJ2-1, with 7 nucleotides matching TRBD2. After removal of 9 bases from V and 5 bases from J, the junction contained 10 bases not matched to a gene. This CDR3 spans 14 amino acids. The germline CDR1 and CDR2 sequences are SEHNR and FQNEAQ (reference sequence). In nucleotides, the CDR3 is TGTGCCAGTATAGCGGGTAATATAAACAATGAGCAGTTCTTC. Translation: CASIAGNINNEQFF. The whole variable domain, remainder taken from reference TRBV7-9 and TRBJ2-1, is DTGVSQNPRHKITKRGQNVTFRCDPISEHNRLYWYRQTLGQGPEFLTYFQNEAQLEKSRLLSDRFSAERPKGSFSTLEIQRTEQGDSAMYLCASIAGNINNEQFFGPGTRLTVL.

The chain employs TRBV27 and TRBJ2-7; 7 bases agree with TRBD2. Germline lookup yields CDR1 MNHEY and CDR2 SMNVEV (reference sequence). This CDR3 comprises 15 residues. The V gene end was trimmed by 2 bases and the J gene end by 2 bases; junction bases not matched to a gene: 6. This chain's CDR3 is CASSLAGASAYEQYF. DNA for the CDR3: TGTGCCAGCAGTTTAGCGGGAGCATCAGCCTACGAGCAGTACTTC.